The text below deals with one T cell receptor (beta chain). Original data processing: How many nucleated cells were present was estimated from reference gene primer amplification. The data were produced by immunoSEQ multiplex PCR, yet TCRdb's version contains in-frame clones alone and is incomplete. The V and J calls and the clone size are those of that table, but D and trimming were determined from the DNA. Among about 190,000 clones listed, roughly 87% were seen once. The CDR3 spans 15 residues. V was pared by 11 bases and J by 1 base, with 18 bases between. Per germline, CDR1 ENHRY and CDR2 SYGVKD. The data originate from a study of blood T cell repertoires in COVID-19. Study summary: PBMCs, B-cell-depleted T cells, or T cells were the source of the cDNA or gDNA that made up the material.

This TCR derives from a woman in her thirties or forties with acute or convalescent COVID-19. The material sequenced was peripheral blood. This chain joins TRBV10-3 and TRBJ2-1; a possible D gene is TRBD1 (6 bases). This chain's CDR3 is CAVAPQGGSYNEQFF. The CDR3 DNA reads as TGTGCCGTAGCACCACAGGGCGGGTCCTACAATGAGCAGTTCTTC.